The 20 T cell receptor beta chains in this list originate from one sample, sequenced in a study of blood T cell repertoires in COVID-19 (dated by TCRdb to the early 2020s). Libraries were made using the immunoSEQ multiplex PCR assay. Held by TCRdb, this immuneACCESS table contains in-frame sequences only and omits some clones. Under half of the omission traces to an unresolved V gene where checked; the cause of the rest is unknown. The sample includes about 71,000 clones, with roughly nine tenths observed a single time. Of the sample, under 6.5% is held by the ten largest clones. The sample was peripheral blood. The receptor source for this set is a woman aged 18-29 years with acute or convalescent COVID-19.

This clone was counted once. This chain uses TRBV4-1 with TRBJ1-1, with 8 positions matching TRBD1. The length of the CDR3 is 14 residues. The germline CDR1 and CDR2 sequences are MGHRA and YSYEKL. Losses at the gene ends were 4 bases for V and 2 bases for J; bases not matched to a gene: 3. This CDR3 reads CASSRGTGNTEAFF. The CDR3 region has the DNA TGCGCCAGCAGCCGAGGGACAGGTAACACTGAAGCTTTCTTT.

Turning to this clone: Other DNA sequences in this specimen translate into the identical CDR3. This chain joins TRBV3-1 (or the pseudogene TRBV3-2) and TRBJ1-1, with D possibly TRBD1 on 6 matching bases. V shed 1 base and J shed 2 bases, with 11 bases lying between them. In germline, CDR1 is LGHDT, CDR2 YNNKEL (reference sequence). The CDR3 is 15 amino acids. The CDR3 here is CASSQGQVLNTEAFF. The CDR3 DNA follows: TGTGCCAGCAGCCAAGGACAGGTTTTAAACACTGAAGCTTTCTTT.

The table lists this clone with a count of one. The chain is built from TRBV5-6 and TRBJ2-3, with D maybe TRBD2 (6 bases). With 1 base removed from V and 1 base from J, the gap between germline ends came to 19 bases. There are 18 residues in the CDR3. CDR1 is SGHDT, CDR2 YYEEEE, per germline. The CDR3 here is CASSLWLAEYLGTDTQYF. The CDR3 region has the DNA TGTGCCAGCAGCTTGTGGTTAGCGGAGTATTTAGGCACAGATACGCAGTATTTT.

The chain uses TRBV7-6 and TRBJ2-1; weak D call: TRBD2 (5 bases). The germline V and J ends were trimmed by 0 bases and 8 bases, with 17 bases remaining between them. This CDR3 region has 16 residues. CDR1 is SGHVS and CDR2 is FNYEAQ in the germline V gene. The CDR3 coding sequence is TGTGCCAGCAGCTTAGCTAGCCGGGGTATGGGAGATGAGCAGTTCTTC. Amino acid sequence: CASSLASRGMGDEQFF.

V usage is TRBV18 and J usage is TRBJ1-3, with D perhaps TRBD1 (5 bases). The CDR3 runs 15 residues. Germline CDR1 reads KGHSH; CDR2 reads LQKENI. The germline V and J ends were trimmed by 1 base and 2 bases, with 9 bases remaining between them. The CDR3 bases are TGTGCCAGCTCACCACTCGAGACAGCTGGAAACACCATATATTTT. This translates into CASSPLETAGNTIYF.

The table lists this clone with a few counts. The chain links TRBV3-1 (or the pseudogene TRBV3-2) to TRBJ1-1, with 9 bases fitting TRBD1. There are 15 residues in the CDR3. V was pared by 3 bases and J by 5 bases, with 7 bases of the junction left unmatched. The germline gives CDR1 LGHDT, CDR2 YNNKEL (reference sequence). CDR3 coding DNA: TGTGCCAGCAGCCACCCAGGACAGGGGAGAACTGAAGCTTTCTTT. Translating gives CASSHPGQGRTEAFF.

The chain combines TRBV6-2 or TRBV6-3 with TRBJ1-4; D might be TRBD1 (6 bases). V was trimmed by 5 bases and J by 7 bases, leaving 14 bases between them. This CDR3 spans 14 amino acids. From germline, CDR1 is MNHEY and CDR2 SVGEGT. CDR3 sequence reads: CASSDPGHGEKLFF. The CDR3 bases are TGTGCCAGCAGTGATCCGGGACACGGTGAAAAACTGTTTTTT.

A few counts support this clone. The chain links TRBV4-1 to TRBJ1-3; unclear D gene. V shed 5 bases and J shed 4 bases, with 9 bases lying between them. The CDR3 contains 13 residues. Germline CDR1 reads MGHRA; CDR2 reads YSYEKL. The CDR3 loop reads CASSTTQGNTIYF. The CDR3, as DNA: TGCGCCAGCAGCACAACACAGGGAAACACCATATATTTT.

The chain uses TRBV7-6 and TRBJ1-3, with no clear D. This CDR3 spans 17 amino acids. Trimming pared 1 base from V and 6 bases from J, leaving 19 bases between. The germline V gene has CDR1 SGHVS and CDR2 FNYEAQ. The CDR3, as DNA: TGTGCCAGCAGCTTAGAACCCCCGGAGGGAATGATAAACACCATATATTTT. The encoded protein is CASSLEPPEGMINTIYF.

V gene TRBV11-2 combines with J gene TRBJ1-1; D may be TRBD1 (6 bases). The CDR3 consists of 13 residues. CDR1 SGHAT and CDR2 FQNNGV come from the germline V gene. Deletions cut 5 bases from V and 3 bases from J, with 10 bases between. CDR3 in DNA: TGTGCCAGCAGCCTGGGACAAGACACTGAAGCTTTCTTT. Residues: CASSLGQDTEAFF.

V gene TRBV18 combines with J gene TRBJ1-1; perhaps TRBD1 as D (5 bases). V lost 4 bases and J 0 bases, leaving 21 bases between the germline ends. Germline lookup yields CDR1 KGHSH and CDR2 LQKENI. This CDR3 has 18 residues. CDR3: CASSLYSEGTEMNTEAFF. CDR3 DNA sequence: TGTGCCAGCTCACTCTATTCGGAGGGGACGGAGATGAACACTGAAGCTTTCTTT. Using reference TRBV18 and TRBJ1-1 for the parts outside the CDR3, the full variable domain is NAGVMQNPRHLVRRRGQEARLRCSPMKGHSHVYWYRQLPEEGLKFMVYLQKENIIDESGMPKERFSAEFPKEGPSILRIQQVVRGDSAAYFCASSLYSEGTEMNTEAFFGQGTRLTVV.

The V call is TRBV2, the J call TRBJ2-1, with 11 bases identical to TRBD2. The CDR3 totals 14 residues. V trimming: 4 bases; J trimming: 6 bases; junction bases outside the gene matches: 2. The germline V gene encodes CDR1 SNHLY and CDR2 FYNNEI. The CDR3 spells CASSVLAGGNEQFF. CDR3 coding DNA: TGTGCCAGCAGTGTGCTAGCGGGGGGCAATGAGCAGTTCTTC.

This clone has a single count. The CDR3 sequence is CASSVAVYNEQFF. CDR3 nucleotide sequence: TGTGCCAGCAGCGTAGCAGTCTACAATGAGCAGTTCTTC. The J gene is TRBJ2-1, the V gene TRBV9, with D unclear. Germline assignment: CDR1 SGDLS and CDR2 YYNGEE. V lost 0 bases and J 3 bases, leaving 4 bases between the germline ends. The CDR3 runs 13 residues.

This chain connects TRBV6-6 to TRBJ2-1; 12 positions agree with TRBD1. This CDR3 contains 16 residues. Germline V gene sequence: CDR1 MNHNY, CDR2 SVGAGI (reference sequence). Trimming removed 1 base from V and 5 bases from J; junction bases left unmatched: 3. The CDR3 reads CASSYWGQGANNEQFF. Here the CDR3 DNA reads TGTGCCAGCAGTTACTGGGGACAGGGGGCTAACAATGAGCAGTTCTTC.

Only one count was recorded for this clone. The chain links TRBV30 to TRBJ1-1; D might be TRBD1 (5 bases). The CDR3 is 14 amino acids. Trimming took 4 bases from V and 0 from J, leaving 12 bases between them. Germline values: CDR1 GTSNPN, CDR2 SVGIG (reference sequence). CDR3 bases: TGTGCCTGGAATGGTAAGGGGATGAACACTGAAGCTTTCTTT. Its translation is CAWNGKGMNTEAFF.

The chain couples TRBV6-2 or TRBV6-3 to TRBJ2-5; TRBD1 matches at 8 bases. Germline CDR1 is MNHEY and CDR2 is SVGEGT. This CDR3 is 16 amino acids long. The ends lost 6 bases at V and 2 bases at J; junction bases unmatched: 11. For the CDR3, the DNA is TGTGCCAGCAGCTTATCCCATACAGGGGGACAAGAGACCCAGTACTTC. This codes for CASSLSHTGGQETQYF.

The chain recombines TRBV4-1 with TRBJ1-1; 7 positions match TRBD1. The trim removed 3 bases at V and 10 bases at J, leaving 14 bases unmatched. The CDR3 spans 15 residues. Germline-derived CDR1 and CDR2 are MGHRA and YSYEKL. The DNA for the CDR3 is TGCGCCAGCAGCCACGCGCGACAGGGACGCCCCGGAGCTTTCTTT. It codes for CASSHARQGRPGAFF.

This sequence joins TRBV7-6 and TRBJ2-1; unclear D gene. This CDR3 spans 13 amino acids. The germline V gene has CDR1 SGHVS and CDR2 FNYEAQ. Trimming removed 4 bases at V and 7 bases at J, with 11 bases between. CDR3 loop: CASSSPYRNEQFF. In nucleotides, the CDR3 is TGTGCCAGCAGCTCACCCTATCGTAATGAGCAGTTCTTC.

This sequence joins TRBV7-2 and TRBJ2-7, with 11 bases that match TRBD2. Germline CDR1 is SGHTA and CDR2 is FQGNSA. Trimming at V came to 5 bases and at J to 2 bases, leaving 14 bases not matched to a gene. This CDR3 contains 18 residues. CDR3 sequence reads: CASSPRIGLAGPAYEQYF. CDR3 in DNA: TGTGCCAGCAGCCCAAGGATTGGACTAGCGGGCCCCGCCTACGAGCAGTACTTC.

The V and J genes are TRBV30 and TRBJ1-6; 8 bases fit TRBD1. V was pared by 3 bases and J by 9 bases, with 10 bases of the junction left unmatched. CDR1 GTSNPN and CDR2 SVGIG come from the germline V gene (reference sequence). The CDR3 has 15 residues. The CDR3 sequence: CAWRTRDRYTSPLHF. The CDR3 DNA reads as TGTGCCTGGAGAACTAGGGACAGGTACACTTCACCCCTCCACTTT.